This record looks at one T cell receptor beta chain sequence and its context. Its antigen is still unknown. Using its own MiXCR run on the reads, TCRdb lists one record per CDR3 protein. This table holds about 400,000 distinct CDR3 sequences, about a sixth found once. This sample was taken from a study of T cell repertoires in cytomegalovirus infection. Background on the study: Through public TCR beta signatures, both CMV infection and matching HLA type were indicated. The study's findings and limits: The study identified carriers of CMV plus the relevant HLA from cumulative public TCR beta family frequency. What dominated the ex vivo response were HLA-C-restricted CMV-specific TCR beta clonotypes.

What was sequenced was PBMCs. The receptor's source is a human donor in good health (CMV status not recorded). Some clones in this sample may be carry-over from other donors' samples.

The CDR3 is CATHEGRRSNQPQHF. In DNA, the CDR3 is TGTGCCACCCACGAAGGACGCAGGAGCAATCAGCCCCAGCATTTT. The chain uses TRBV15 and TRBJ1-5; no definite D call. The CDR3 is 15 residues long. Per the germline V gene, CDR1 is LNHNV and CDR2 is YYDKDF (reference sequence). The ends were cut back, 8 bases at V and 1 base at J, with 15 bases in the middle.